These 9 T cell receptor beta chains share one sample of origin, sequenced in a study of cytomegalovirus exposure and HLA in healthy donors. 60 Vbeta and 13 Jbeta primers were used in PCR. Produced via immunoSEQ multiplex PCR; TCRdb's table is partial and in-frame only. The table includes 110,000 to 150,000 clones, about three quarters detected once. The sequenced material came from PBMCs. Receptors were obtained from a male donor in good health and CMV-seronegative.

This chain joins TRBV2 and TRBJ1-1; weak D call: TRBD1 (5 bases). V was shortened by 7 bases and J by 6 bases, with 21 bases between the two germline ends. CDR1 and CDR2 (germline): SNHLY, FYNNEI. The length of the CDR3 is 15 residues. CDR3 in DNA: TGTGCCAGCACGGGGGGAAGAGGCGGGGCCTCTGAAGCTTTCTTT. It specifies CASTGGRGGASEAFF.

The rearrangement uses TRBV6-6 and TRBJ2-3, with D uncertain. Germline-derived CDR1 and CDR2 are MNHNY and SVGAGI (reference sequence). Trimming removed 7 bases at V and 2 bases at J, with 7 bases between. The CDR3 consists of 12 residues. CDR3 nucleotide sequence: TGTGCCAGCACCCTAAACACAGATACGCAGTATTTT. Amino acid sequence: CASTLNTDTQYF.

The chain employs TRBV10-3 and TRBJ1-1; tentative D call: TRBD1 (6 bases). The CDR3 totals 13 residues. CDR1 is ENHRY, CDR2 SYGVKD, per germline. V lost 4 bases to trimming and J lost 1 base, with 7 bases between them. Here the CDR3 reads CAISGGGNTEAFF. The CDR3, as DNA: TGTGCCATCAGTGGAGGGGGGAACACTGAAGCTTTCTTT.

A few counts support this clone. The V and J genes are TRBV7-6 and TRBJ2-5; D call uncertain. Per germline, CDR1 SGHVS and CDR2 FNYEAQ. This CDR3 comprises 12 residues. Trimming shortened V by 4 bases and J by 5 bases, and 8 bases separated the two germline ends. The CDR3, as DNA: TGTGCCAGCAGCTCTGCGTGGGAGACCCAGTACTTC. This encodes CASSSAWETQYF.

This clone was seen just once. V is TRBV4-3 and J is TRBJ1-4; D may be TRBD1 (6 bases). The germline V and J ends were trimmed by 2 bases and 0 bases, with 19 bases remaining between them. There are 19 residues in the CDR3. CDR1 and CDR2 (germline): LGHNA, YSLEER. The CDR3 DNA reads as TGCGCCAGCAGCCAAATATTACAGGGCGCCGTTTCAACTAATGAAAAACTGTTTTTT. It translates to CASSQILQGAVSTNEKLFF.

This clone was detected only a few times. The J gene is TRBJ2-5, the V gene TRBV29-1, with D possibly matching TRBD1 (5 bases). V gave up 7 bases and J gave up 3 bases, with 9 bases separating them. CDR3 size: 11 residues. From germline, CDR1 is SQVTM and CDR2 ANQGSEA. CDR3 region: CSAGREETQYF. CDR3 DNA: TGCAGCGCCGGCAGGGAAGAGACCCAGTACTTC.

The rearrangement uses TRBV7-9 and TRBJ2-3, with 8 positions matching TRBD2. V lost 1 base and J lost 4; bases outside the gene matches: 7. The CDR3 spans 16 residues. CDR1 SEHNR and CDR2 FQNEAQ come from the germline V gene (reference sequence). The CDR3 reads CASSLVSGGPADTQYF. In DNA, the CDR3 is TGTGCCAGCAGCTTAGTGAGCGGGGGCCCGGCAGATACGCAGTATTTT.

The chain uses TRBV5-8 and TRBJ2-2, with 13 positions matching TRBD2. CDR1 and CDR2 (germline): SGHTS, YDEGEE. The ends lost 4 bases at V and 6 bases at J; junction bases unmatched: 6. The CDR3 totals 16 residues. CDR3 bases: TGTGCCAGCAGCCCCGGACTAGCGGGAGCTCCCGGGGAGCTGTTTTTT. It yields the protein CASSPGLAGAPGELFF.

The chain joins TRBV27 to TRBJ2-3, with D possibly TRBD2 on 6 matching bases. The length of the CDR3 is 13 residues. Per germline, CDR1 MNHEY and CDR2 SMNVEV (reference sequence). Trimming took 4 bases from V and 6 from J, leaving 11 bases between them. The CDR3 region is CASSWGVLDTQYF. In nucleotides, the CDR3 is TGTGCCAGCAGTTGGGGGGTTCTGGATACGCAGTATTTT.